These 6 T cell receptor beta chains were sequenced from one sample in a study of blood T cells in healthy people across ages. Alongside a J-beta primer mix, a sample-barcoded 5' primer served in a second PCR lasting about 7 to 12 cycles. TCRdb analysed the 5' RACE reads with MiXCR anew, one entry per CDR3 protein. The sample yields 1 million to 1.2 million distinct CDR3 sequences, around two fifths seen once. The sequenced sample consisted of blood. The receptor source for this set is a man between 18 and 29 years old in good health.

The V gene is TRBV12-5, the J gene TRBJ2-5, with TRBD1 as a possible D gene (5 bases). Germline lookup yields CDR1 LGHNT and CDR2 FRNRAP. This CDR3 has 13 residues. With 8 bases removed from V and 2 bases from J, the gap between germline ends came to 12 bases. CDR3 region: CASSKGSQETQYF. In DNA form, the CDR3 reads TGTGCTAGTTCGAAGGGGTCGCAAGAGACCCAGTACTTC.

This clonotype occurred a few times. The CDR3 sequence is CSLISGGDAEQYF. Written as DNA, the CDR3 is TGCAGTCTAATTAGCGGGGGGGATGCCGAGCAGTACTTC. This chain uses TRBV29-1 with TRBJ2-4, with TRBD2 matching 11 bases. The end of the DNA is better explained by TRBJ2-7, so the J call may be wrong. Germline V lookup: CDR1 SQVTM, CDR2 ANQGSEA. There are 13 residues in the CDR3.

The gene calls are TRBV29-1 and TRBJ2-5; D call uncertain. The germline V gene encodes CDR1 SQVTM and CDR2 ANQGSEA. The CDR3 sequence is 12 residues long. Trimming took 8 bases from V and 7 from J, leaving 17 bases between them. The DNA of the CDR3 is TGCAGCCAAAAAGGTCCCTTTGCGACCCAGTACTTC. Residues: CSQKGPFATQYF.

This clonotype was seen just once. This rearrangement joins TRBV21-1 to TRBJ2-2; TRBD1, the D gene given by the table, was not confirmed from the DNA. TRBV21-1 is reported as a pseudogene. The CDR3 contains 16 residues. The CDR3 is CASSCLTGQSNGELFF. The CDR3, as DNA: TGTGCCAGCAGCTGCCTTACGGGGCAGTCGAACGGGGAGCTGTTTTTT.

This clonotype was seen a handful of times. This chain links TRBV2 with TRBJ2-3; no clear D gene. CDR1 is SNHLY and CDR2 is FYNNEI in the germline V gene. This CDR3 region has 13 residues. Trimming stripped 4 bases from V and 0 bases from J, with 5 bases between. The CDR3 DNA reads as TGTGCCAGCAGTGTCCTCAGCACAGATACGCAGTATTTT. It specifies CASSVLSTDTQYF.

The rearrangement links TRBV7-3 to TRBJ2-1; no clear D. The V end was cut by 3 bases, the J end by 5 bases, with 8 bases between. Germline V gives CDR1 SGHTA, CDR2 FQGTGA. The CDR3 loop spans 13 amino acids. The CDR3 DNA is TGTGCCAGCAGCTTGAGACGGGACAATGAGCAGTTCTTC. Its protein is CASSLRRDNEQFF.